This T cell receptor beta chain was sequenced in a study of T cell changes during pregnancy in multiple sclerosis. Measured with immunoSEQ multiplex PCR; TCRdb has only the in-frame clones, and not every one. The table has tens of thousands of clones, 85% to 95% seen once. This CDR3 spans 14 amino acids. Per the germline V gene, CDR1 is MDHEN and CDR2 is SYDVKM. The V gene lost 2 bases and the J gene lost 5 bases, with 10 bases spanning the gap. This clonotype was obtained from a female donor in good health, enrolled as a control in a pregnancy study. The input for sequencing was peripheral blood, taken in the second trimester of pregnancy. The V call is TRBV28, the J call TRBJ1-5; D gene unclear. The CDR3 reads CASSLMAPDQPQHF. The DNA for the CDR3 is TGTGCCAGCAGTTTAATGGCCCCCGATCAGCCCCAGCATTTT.